This T cell receptor (beta chain) was sequenced in a study of blood T cell repertoires in COVID-19. Turning to the study itself: From T cells, B-cell-depleted T cells, or PBMCs came the material, which was cDNA or gDNA.

Using immunoSEQ multiplex PCR, the repertoire was profiled, and TCRdb retains in-frame clones only, with some absent. The sample lists approximately 360,000 clones; about 90% were seen once. V was cut by 4 bases and J by 4 bases, with 10 bases left in between. CDR3 size: 13 residues. Germline V CDR1 and CDR2: LGHDT, YNNKEL (reference sequence). The rearrangement uses TRBV3-1 (or the pseudogene TRBV3-2) and TRBJ2-5; D uncertain. Sample: peripheral blood. The sequence derives from a man younger than 35 with active or convalescent COVID-19. CDR3 sequence: CASSRPSRETQYF. Here the CDR3 DNA reads TGTGCCAGCAGCCGACCCTCTAGAGAGACCCAGTACTTC.